The 19 T cell receptor beta chains below all came from one sample that was sequenced in a study of cytomegalovirus exposure and HLA in healthy donors (TCRdb year 2017). Libraries were prepared through the immunoSEQ multiplex PCR assay. The multiplex PCR relied on a mix of 60 forward primers for TCR Vbeta segments and 13 reverse primers for TCR Jbeta segments. What TCRdb holds here is the immuneACCESS table cut down to in-frame rearrangements. Part of the clones is not present; checked against another copy, under half of the missing clones reflect an unresolved V gene, and the others are unexplained. Recorded for this sample are around 200,000 clones; over 60% of them occurred a single time. The ten biggest clones cover approximately 4.8% of the sample. Sequences were obtained from PBMCs. These receptors came from a man in his thirties or forties in good health and CMV-seropositive.

The chain joins TRBV30 to TRBJ2-1; possibly TRBD1 for D (5 bases). This CDR3 contains 13 residues. CDR1 and CDR2 (germline): GTSNPN, SVGIG (reference sequence). Trimming pared 1 base from V and 10 bases from J, leaving 14 bases between. CDR3: CAWSGGRVQEQFF. The DNA of the CDR3 is TGTGCCTGGAGTGGGGGCAGGGTCCAAGAGCAGTTCTTC.

In nucleotides, the CDR3 is TGTGCCAGCAGTACGGGACAGGGGTCGTACGAGCAGTACTTC. Amino acids: CASSTGQGSYEQYF. V is TRBV28 and J is TRBJ2-7, with TRBD1 matching 10 bases. The germline gives CDR1 MDHEN, CDR2 SYDVKM. This CDR3 is built from 14 residues. V lost 5 bases to trimming and J lost 4 bases; unmatched junction nucleotides: 5.

This chain connects TRBV29-1 to TRBJ2-7, with D possibly matching TRBD1 (6 bases). This CDR3 is 11 amino acids long. Per germline, CDR1 SQVTM and CDR2 ANQGSEA. V lost 6 bases to trimming and J lost 4 bases, with 10 bases between them. In DNA form, the CDR3 reads TGCAGCGTGCTTGGACAGTACGAGCAGTACTTC. Translated: CSVLGQYEQYF.

This sequence joins TRBV6-5 and TRBJ2-7; a weak D match, TRBD1 (6 bases). V was pared by 0 bases and J by 3 bases, with 15 bases between. This CDR3 has 16 amino acids. The germline gives CDR1 MNHEY, CDR2 SVGAGI. CDR3 sequence reads: CASSYSINTGFYEQYF. The DNA for the CDR3 is TGTGCCAGCAGTTACTCTATAAACACAGGGTTCTACGAGCAGTACTTC.

Concerning this clone itself: The junction and the germline gene differ at one end; a read error may be behind it. The chain combines TRBV19 with TRBJ1-6, with D perhaps TRBD1 (5 bases). Germline V gene data show CDR1 as LNHDA and CDR2 as SQIVND (reference sequence). The CDR3 is made up of 11 amino acids. CDR3 residues: CASSIPRQWGF. DNA for the CDR3: TGTGCCAGTAGTATTCCGCGACAGTGGGGATTT. Variable domain in full (rest from reference TRBV19 and TRBJ1-6): DGGITQSPKYLFRKEGQNVTLSCEQNLNHDAMYWYRQDPGQGLRLIYYSQIVNDFQKGDIAEGYSVSREKKESFPLTVTSAQKNPTAFYLCASSIPRQWGFGNGTRLTVT.

The chain carries TRBV11-2 and TRBJ2-3; D is undetermined. This CDR3 region has 11 residues. CDR1 is SGHAT and CDR2 is FQNNGV in the germline V gene. Trimming left V 1 base short and J 6 bases short, with 2 bases between. The CDR3: CASSLADTQYF. The CDR3 region has the DNA TGTGCCAGCAGCTTAGCGGATACGCAGTATTTT.

This chain joins TRBV7-2 and TRBJ2-2; maybe TRBD2 (5 bases). This CDR3 comprises 15 residues. Germline values: CDR1 SGHTA, CDR2 FQGNSA. The germline V and J ends were trimmed by 4 bases and 3 bases, with 12 bases remaining between them. CDR3 bases: TGTGCCAGCAGCTCCGGGCGGGCCCACACCGGGGAGCTGTTTTTT. It translates to CASSSGRAHTGELFF.

CDR3 residues: CATSSPQGGTPLHF. In nucleotides, the CDR3 is TGTGCCACCAGCAGCCCCCAAGGGGGCACACCCCTCCACTTT. The V and J genes are TRBV15 and TRBJ1-6; 7 bases agree with TRBD1. Trimming at V came to 3 bases and at J to 11 bases, leaving 7 bases not matched to a gene. The germline V gene encodes CDR1 LNHNV and CDR2 YYDKDF (reference sequence). The CDR3 is 14 residues long.

V gene TRBV27 combines with J gene TRBJ2-1; D possibly corresponds to TRBD2 (6 bases). The CDR3 has 16 residues. The ends were cut back, 4 bases at V and 0 bases at J, with 13 bases in the middle. Germline CDR1 and CDR2: MNHEY and SMNVEV (reference sequence). In nucleotides, the CDR3 is TGTGCCAGCAGTTCCGGACTATCAAGCTCCTACAATGAGCAGTTCTTC. Residues: CASSSGLSSSYNEQFF.

This clone was seen a handful of times. The V call is TRBV6-6, the J call TRBJ1-2, with 7 bases identical to TRBD1. V was pared by 5 bases and J by 7 bases, with 10 bases of the junction left unmatched. Germline CDR1 MNHNY, CDR2 SVGAGI (reference sequence). The CDR3 extends over 14 amino acids. CDR3 loop: CASSTDGGQFGYTF. CDR3 nucleotide sequence: TGTGCCAGCAGTACTGACGGGGGACAGTTTGGCTACACCTTC.

The V and J genes are TRBV19 and TRBJ2-7; 8 positions agree with TRBD2. The CDR3 spans 15 residues. V gave up 5 bases and J gave up 5 bases; unmatched junction bases: 11. Germline V gene lookup returns CDR1 LNHDA and CDR2 SQIVND (reference sequence). CDR3 region: CASSSPSGSPNEQYF. In nucleotides, the CDR3 is TGTGCCAGTAGTTCTCCGAGCGGGAGCCCTAACGAGCAGTACTTC.

The table lists this clone with a few counts. The chain couples TRBV19 to TRBJ2-2; D perhaps matches TRBD2 (6 bases). V shed 3 bases and J shed 5 bases, with 10 bases lying between them. The CDR3 sequence is 14 residues long. From germline, CDR1 is LNHDA and CDR2 SQIVND (reference sequence). This CDR3 is CASSILAMTGELFF. CDR3 bases: TGTGCCAGTAGTATTCTAGCGATGACCGGGGAGCTGTTTTTT.

V and J are TRBV7-2 and TRBJ1-5; possible D gene TRBD1, 5 bases. CDR3 size: 14 residues. With 5 bases removed from V and 6 bases from J, the gap between germline ends came to 14 bases. Germline CDR1 and CDR2: SGHTA and FQGNSA. CDR3 sequence (DNA): TGTGCCAGCAGCCTGACAGCCTCCGGTCAGCCCCAGCATTTT. Its protein is CASSLTASGQPQHF.

The chain couples TRBV18 to TRBJ1-1, with 8 bases fitting TRBD1. CDR1 KGHSH and CDR2 LQKENI come from the germline V gene. V lost 0 bases to trimming and J lost 10 bases; unmatched junction nucleotides: 13. This CDR3 is built from 16 residues. The CDR3 DNA reads TGTGCCAGCTCACCACCGTCACAGGGGGTTTTTGGAGGAGCTTTCTTT. Amino acid sequence: CASSPPSQGVFGGAFF.

This sequence joins TRBV6-5 and TRBJ1-2, with a weak D call TRBD1 (5 bases). This CDR3 spans 15 amino acids. Trimming removed 0 bases at V and 4 bases at J, with 12 bases between. Germline CDR1 reads MNHEY; CDR2 reads SVGAGI. CDR3 nucleotide sequence: TGTGCCAGCAGTTACTCCGTGGGGGACTTCTATGGCTACACCTTC. This gives the protein CASSYSVGDFYGYTF.

This chain joins TRBV7-2 and TRBJ2-5; 7 nucleotides agree with TRBD2. Trimming took 1 base from V and 4 from J; bases not matched to a gene: 6. The germline V gene encodes CDR1 SGHTA and CDR2 FQGNSA. This CDR3 is built from 15 residues. The CDR3 DNA reads as TGTGCCAGCAGCTTAGAACTAGCGATCGTAGAGACCCAGTACTTC. It codes for CASSLELAIVETQYF.

The CDR3 region is CASSYTDTQYF. CDR3 sequence (DNA): TGTGCCAGCTCCTACACAGATACGCAGTATTTT. The chain links TRBV25-1 to TRBJ2-3; D not certain. Deletions cut 8 bases from V and 2 bases from J, with 5 bases between. The CDR3 loop spans 11 amino acids. Per the germline V gene, CDR1 is MGHDK and CDR2 is SYGVNS.

The V gene is TRBV15, the J gene TRBJ1-1; D is unresolved. CDR3 length: 12 residues. The V end was cut by 5 bases, the J end by 7 bases, with 11 bases between. Looked up from germline, CDR1 is LNHNV and CDR2 is YYDKDF (reference sequence). DNA of the CDR3: TGTGCCACCAGCGGCACCTCCATTGAAGCTTTCTTT. It specifies CATSGTSIEAFF.

The chain has TRBV5-6 and TRBJ2-3, with TRBD2 matching 11 bases. Germline lookup yields CDR1 SGHDT and CDR2 YYEEEE. V trimming: 5 bases; J trimming: 3 bases; junction bases outside the gene matches: 8. CDR3 length equals 16 residues. The CDR3 nucleotides are TGTGCCAGCAGATTAGCGGGGGGGCGTGTTACAGATACGCAGTATTTT. Translating gives CASRLAGGRVTDTQYF. The full variable domain, completed using reference TRBV5-6 and TRBJ2-3, is DAGVTQSPTHLIKTRGQQVTLRCSPKSGHDTVSWYQQALGQGPQFIFQYYEEEERQRGNFPDRFSGHQFPNYSSELNVNALLLGDSALYLCASRLAGGRVTDTQYFGPGTRLTVL.